Listed below are T cell receptor beta chains from one sample, sequenced in a study of control samples from healthy donors and cancer patients. TCRdb's copy holds only in-frame clones and misses some; the assay was immunoSEQ multiplex PCR. The top ten hold approximately 4.9% of the sample, which has around 180,000 clones, 80% to 90% seen once. Sequencing was done on a sample of blood. These TCRs come from a woman aged 30 to 39 in good health. CDR3s include the opening cysteine and the closing phenylalanine or tryptophan.

TRBV9,16,CASSVIPLSREDTQYF
TRBV10-3,14,CAISEEGRNTEAFF
TRBV6-1,14,CASSEDRGDTEAFF
TRBV7-6,14,CASSLAGGTDTQYF
TRBV28,15,CASSWGTVSGNTIYF
TRBV5-1,16,CASSLGGDFSGNTIYF
TRBV5-4,16,CASSLAQGANTGELFF
TRBV11-1,14,CASSLLAGTDTQYF
TRBV5-1,16,CASSPYLGTGGEKLFF
TRBV19,15,CASSNFREVNYGYTF
TRBV7-9,15,CASSLVRHGNYGYTF
TRBV10-1,15,CASSPRLGPGNTIYF
TRBV5-6,14,CASSPPSMNTEAFF
TRBV19,15,CASSITSGANQPQHF
TRBV4-1,16,CASSQGGGRGHNEQFF
TRBV30,13,CAWWPVSYNEQFF
TRBV27,13,CASSRPYNSPLHF
TRBV10-3,13,CAISGRASGELFF
TRBV20-1,21,CSASWTSGGAGFVMSYNEQFF
TRBV7-9,15,CASSPQREGKDTQYF
TRBV6-1,13,CASSEIGFQPQHF
TRBV11-2,17,CASSLALGGRGASEAFF
TRBV5-4,14,CASSPSQGWVGYTF
TRBV7-9,14,CASSPRTGGGEAFF
TRBV13,14,CASSLGGPGANYTF
TRBV11-3,16,CASSPQPSVCRNEQFF
TRBV2,17,CASRRGTSGRVLDEQFF
TRBV6-5,15,CASSYSPGGGTEAFF
TRBV7-9,13,CASSQRESGEQYF
TRBV9,13,CASSAGLAGDQFF
TRBV2,12,CAVLGGVDTQYF
TRBV6-1,15,CASSEAGTGGRGYTF
TRBV5-5,17,CASTSLSGSFSYNEQFF
TRBV28,15,CASSSGPYSNQPQHF